The 17 T cell receptor beta chains below were found in one sample sequenced in a study of T cell repertoires in cytomegalovirus infection. TCRdb reprocessed the reads via MiXCR and lists one record per CDR3 protein. In the table there are about 260,000 distinct CDR3 sequences, roughly an eighth of which are singletons. Sequenced sample: PBMCs. Every receptor here comes from a human donor in good health (CMV status not recorded). Some clones in this sample may be carry-over from other donors' samples.

This clonotype was counted many times. The CDR3 region has the DNA TGTGCCAGCAGTTTATCCGGACAGGGGGCGGGAGCTGGGGCCAACGTCCTGACTTTC. This gives the protein CASSLSGQGAGAGANVLTF. The V call is TRBV28, the J call TRBJ2-6, with 11 bases identical to TRBD1. The CDR3 loop spans 19 amino acids. CDR1 is MDHEN and CDR2 is SYDVKM in the germline V gene. The trim removed 1 base at V and 2 bases at J, leaving 7 bases unmatched.

In this sample, this clonotype turned up many times. The V call is TRBV7-3, the J call TRBJ1-1; D ambiguous. Germline CDR1 and CDR2: SGHTA and FQGTGA. The V gene lost 1 base and the J gene lost 7 bases, with 16 bases spanning the gap. The CDR3 has 15 residues. CDR3 DNA: TGTGCCAGCAGCTTAAACCCTCGGGTCTCCGGTGAAGCTTTCTTT. It is translated as CASSLNPRVSGEAFF.

The sample holds many counts of this clonotype. V usage is TRBV24-1 and J usage is TRBJ2-1; 8 bases are a match to TRBD2. Germline-derived CDR1 and CDR2 are KGHDR and SFDVKD. V lost 4 bases to trimming and J lost 7 bases; unmatched junction nucleotides: 8. This CDR3 contains 15 residues. This CDR3 reads CATSDSRTSTNEQFF. Written as DNA, the CDR3 is TGTGCCACCAGTGACTCGCGGACTAGCACAAATGAGCAGTTCTTC.

This clonotype was seen at least ten times. The chain joins TRBV7-3 to TRBJ1-1; the D gene is possibly TRBD1 (5 bases). V lost 3 bases to trimming and J lost 7 bases, with 12 bases between them. CDR1 is SGHTA and CDR2 is FQGTGA in the germline V gene. The CDR3 contains 13 residues. The CDR3 sequence is CASSFRDGNEAFF. The CDR3 DNA follows: TGTGCCAGCAGCTTCCGGGACGGAAATGAAGCTTTCTTT.

This clonotype was observed a single time. J is TRBJ2-1 and V is TRBV2; TRBD2 matches 14 bases. Germline CDR1 is SNHLY and CDR2 is FYNNEI. V shed 7 bases, J shed 9 bases, and the junction held 5 bases outside the gene matches. The CDR3 has 14 residues. This CDR3 reads CASMTSGGAGEQFF. CDR3 sequence (DNA): TGTGCCAGCATGACTAGCGGGGGGGCGGGTGAGCAGTTCTTC.

The table lists this clonotype with a few counts. The V and J genes are TRBV6-6 and TRBJ2-1; D is uncertain. Germline CDR1 is MNHNY and CDR2 is SVGAGI (reference sequence). Trimming removed 4 bases from V and 7 bases from J, with 14 bases in between. This CDR3 comprises 14 residues. The CDR3 reads CASSWPNYGNEQFF. The CDR3 nucleotides read TGTGCCAGCAGTTGGCCCAACTATGGGAATGAGCAGTTCTTC.

V and J are TRBV2 and TRBJ1-6; D unclear. The V end was cut by 6 bases, the J end by 6 bases, with 12 bases between. This CDR3 spans 14 amino acids. Per the germline V gene, CDR1 is SNHLY and CDR2 is FYNNEI. In DNA, the CDR3 is TGTGCCAGCAGCCGAGACTACCCTAATTCACCCCTCCACTTT. Translation: CASSRDYPNSPLHF.

The chain carries TRBV14 and TRBJ2-1, with 7 bases aligning to TRBD1. Germline loops: CDR1 SGHDN, CDR2 FVKESK. The junction had 11 bases not matched to a gene; V was cut back by 4 bases and J by 14 bases. The CDR3 sequence is 13 residues long. The CDR3 protein is CASSPKWGTGEFF. As DNA, the CDR3 is TGTGCCAGCAGCCCCAAATGGGGAACAGGGGAGTTCTTC.

This clonotype turned up a few times. This chain joins TRBV7-2 and TRBJ2-5; tentatively, D is TRBD1 or TRBD2 (5 bases each). V lost 5 bases to trimming and J lost 7 bases, with 29 bases between them. This CDR3 is 18 amino acids long. Germline V gives CDR1 SGHTA, CDR2 FQGNSA. The CDR3 here is CASSPKVQTGRKRVTQYF. CDR3 in DNA: TGTGCCAGCAGCCCTAAGGTGCAGACGGGACGCAAAAGAGTGACCCAGTACTTC.

The rearrangement joins TRBV12-3 or TRBV12-4 to TRBJ1-2; the match to TRBD1 covers 7 bases. The length of the CDR3 is 13 residues. The V and J ends lost 4 bases and 7 bases, in that order; junction bases with no gene match: 6. CDR3 region: CASSYTGTAGYTF. The CDR3 region has the DNA TGTGCCAGCAGTTATACCGGGACAGCTGGCTACACCTTC.

This clonotype was seen many times. This chain joins TRBV6-2 or TRBV6-3 and TRBJ1-1; possible D gene TRBD1, 6 bases. The V gene's germline CDR1 is MNHEY and CDR2 SVGEGT. Trimming removed 2 bases from V and 0 bases from J, with 16 bases in between. The CDR3 is 17 residues long. CDR3 region: CASSYPGQIFMNTEAFF. The CDR3 bases are TGTGCCAGCAGTTACCCAGGACAGATTTTCATGAACACTGAAGCTTTCTTT.

This clonotype was seen ten or more times. J is TRBJ2-6 and V is TRBV7-2; D is possibly TRBD1 or TRBD2 (5 bases each). Germline V gene data show CDR1 as SGHTA and CDR2 as FQGNSA. The CDR3 totals 19 residues. Trimming shortened V by 4 bases and J by 2 bases, and 21 bases separated the two germline ends. CDR3 DNA: TGTGCCAGCAGCTCCCGAGGGGCCCTGATAGCCCCTGGGGCCAACGTCCTGACTTTC. It specifies CASSSRGALIAPGANVLTF.

In its sample, this clonotype was seen many times. The chain has TRBV20-1 and TRBJ1-5; the D is unclear. V lost 3 bases, J lost 2 bases, and 8 bases lay in between. CDR3 size: 13 residues. Germline V gene lookup returns CDR1 DFQATT and CDR2 SNEGSKA (reference sequence). The CDR3 region has the DNA TGCAGTGCTAGGCCGGGCGGCAATCAGCCCCAGCATTTT. Translated: CSARPGGNQPQHF.

The chain combines TRBV6-1 with TRBJ1-5; D gene ambiguous. The CDR3 contains 16 residues. V lost 5 bases and J 0 bases, leaving 14 bases between the germline ends. The germline CDR1 and CDR2 sequences are MNHNS and SASEGT. CDR3: CASSYGGVYSNQPQHF. The CDR3 bases are TGTGCCAGCAGTTACGGCGGAGTCTATAGCAATCAGCCCCAGCATTTT.

This clonotype was seen at least ten times. The chain employs TRBV29-1 and TRBJ1-5, with TRBD1 matching over 10 bases. The CDR3 is 14 amino acids. Germline trimming cut 4 bases from V and 4 bases from J; bases unmatched to any gene: 4. CDR1 SQVTM and CDR2 ANQGSEA come from the germline V gene. CDR3 protein: CSVAGTGVNQPQHF. CDR3 nucleotide sequence: TGCAGCGTTGCTGGGACAGGGGTTAATCAGCCCCAGCATTTT.

On this clonotype: A read error may be the cause here, since a much bigger clone is one base away. This chain joins TRBV28 and TRBJ1-5; D is perhaps TRBD1 (6 bases). With 6 bases removed from V and 5 bases from J, the gap between germline ends came to 14 bases. CDR3 length: 14 amino acids. The germline gives CDR1 MDHEN, CDR2 SYDVKM. The DNA of the CDR3 is TGTGCCAGCAGCCTCCGTGGGGGCTATCAGCCCCAGCATTTT. It translates to CASSLRGGYQPQHF. Combining the CDR3 with reference TRBV28 and TRBJ1-5 gives the whole variable domain DVKVTQSSRYLVKRTGEKVFLECVQDMDHENMFWYRQDPGLGLRLIYFSYDVKMKEKGDIPEGYSVSREKKERFSLILESASTNQTSMYLCASSLRGGYQPQHFGDGTRLSIL.

This clonotype was recorded at least ten times. This sequence joins TRBV7-3 and TRBJ1-1; D gene unclear. Deletions cut 3 bases from V and 0 bases from J, with 11 bases between. The CDR3 covers 15 residues. CDR1 and CDR2 (germline): SGHTA, FQGTGA. The CDR3 protein is CASSLGTAMNTEAFF. CDR3 sequence (DNA): TGTGCCAGCAGCTTGGGAACGGCGATGAACACTGAAGCTTTCTTT.